The clone carrying this T cell receptor beta chain has at least ten counts. Its cognate antigen is unknown. Three rounds of nested PCR, following a modified ARM-PCR protocol, produced the TCRbeta library. TCRdb reprocessed the multiplex PCR reads with MiXCR, giving one entry per CDR3 protein. The sample has 75,000 to 100,000 distinct CDR3 sequences; about 72% are singletons. This record comes from a study of tumor and adjacent non-tumor tissue in lung cancer. Study background: The patients, about nine men and 5 women, were about 31 to 80 with stage I to III disease.

CDR3 length: 15 amino acids. Trimming at V came to 6 bases and at J to 3 bases, leaving 12 bases not matched to a gene. Germline values: CDR1 DFQATT, CDR2 SNEGSKA (reference sequence). Study-level points and caveats: In normal lung, the top 100 clones were significantly more dominant than in tumor.

This sample's RNA came from whole unsorted tissue. The chain employs TRBV20-1 and TRBJ2-7; 9 bases match TRBD2. Sequenced: lung tumor tissue. The source is a man aged 55 to 69 with non-small cell lung cancer. The CDR3 coding sequence is TGCAGTGCAACAAGACTAGCGGAAAAAAACTACGAGCAGTACTTC. Its translation: CSATRLAEKNYEQYF.